The 8 T cell receptor beta chains below all came from one sample that was sequenced in a study of cytomegalovirus exposure and HLA in healthy donors (dated by TCRdb to 2017 to 2019). Libraries came from the immunoSEQ multiplex PCR assay. The multiplex PCR relied on a mix of 60 forward primers for TCR Vbeta segments and 13 reverse primers for TCR Jbeta segments. TCRdb holds this immuneACCESS table with in-frame rearrangements only. Some clones are missing; in checked studies, unresolved V genes explain under half, and the rest has no known cause. In this sample the table shows 150,000 to 200,000 clones, around 81% of which occur a single time. Together, the top ten hold approximately 2.1% of the sample. What was sequenced was PBMCs. These receptors originate from a woman aged 25 to 39 in good health and CMV-seropositive.

This chain links TRBV30 with TRBJ2-1, with 8 bases matching TRBD2. The CDR3 totals 13 residues. The germline V gene encodes CDR1 GTSNPN and CDR2 SVGIG (reference sequence). The CDR3 DNA reads as TGTGCTGGCGGGAGGATTGGTAGGGATGAGCAGTTCTTC. Encoded protein: CAGGRIGRDEQFF.

V gene TRBV7-2 combines with J gene TRBJ2-5, with TRBD2 identical over 12 bases. CDR3 length: 16 amino acids. Per germline, CDR1 SGHTA and CDR2 FQGNSA. V shed 6 bases and J 1 base; nucleotides not matched to a gene: 6. CDR3 nucleotide sequence: TGTGCCAGCAGGCGGACTAGCGGGAATCCCCAAGAGACCCAGTACTTC. It codes for CASRRTSGNPQETQYF.

The V and J genes are TRBV6-4 and TRBJ2-3; 10 bases fit TRBD2. V was pared by 6 bases and J by 0 bases, with 3 bases of the junction left unmatched. CDR1 is MRHNA, CDR2 SNTAGT, per germline. The CDR3 is 15 residues long. As DNA, the CDR3 is TGTGCCAGCAGCCAGACTAGCGGGAGCACAGATACGCAGTATTTT. Translation gives CASSQTSGSTDTQYF.

The chain joins TRBV28 to TRBJ2-5, with D perhaps TRBD1 (6 bases). Between the trimmed V and J ends, which lost 8 bases and 3 bases, there was a span of 40 bases. Germline V lookup: CDR1 MDHEN, CDR2 SYDVKM. The CDR3 sequence is 22 residues long. CDR3 nucleotide sequence: TGTGCCAGCTTTGGCAGCCACATGAAACTAACTGGCCAAGACGGGGACAAAGAGACCCAGTACTTC. Translated: CASFGSHMKLTGQDGDKETQYF.

The chain recombines TRBV28 with TRBJ1-4; 9 bases are a match to TRBD1. CDR1 and CDR2 (germline): MDHEN, SYDVKM. The junction had 11 bases not matched to a gene; V was cut back by 4 bases and J by 5 bases. The CDR3 totals 17 residues. The CDR3 region has the DNA TGTGCCAGCAGTTCTCAGACAGGGGGAGCCTCCAATGAAAAACTGTTTTTT. It specifies CASSSQTGGASNEKLFF. Combining the CDR3 with reference TRBV28 and TRBJ1-4 gives the whole variable domain DVKVTQSSRYLVKRTGEKVFLECVQDMDHENMFWYRQDPGLGLRLIYFSYDVKMKEKGDIPEGYSVSREKKERFSLILESASTNQTSMYLCASSSQTGGASNEKLFFGSGTQLSVL.

The V gene is TRBV12-5, the J gene TRBJ2-1, with a possible D match to TRBD2 (6 bases). With 4 bases removed from V and 8 bases from J, the gap between germline ends came to 15 bases. This CDR3 is 14 amino acids long. In germline, CDR1 is LGHNT, CDR2 FRNRAP. Written as DNA, the CDR3 is TGTGCTAGTGGTTCCCCGGACTATTCCGATGAGCAGTTCTTC. As protein: CASGSPDYSDEQFF.

The rearrangement uses TRBV30 and TRBJ1-2; possible D gene TRBD1, 6 bases. Trimming stripped 2 bases from V and 5 bases from J, with 12 bases between. The CDR3 loop spans 13 amino acids. Germline V CDR1 and CDR2: GTSNPN, SVGIG (reference sequence). As DNA, the CDR3 is TGTGCCTGGAGTACGCAGGGGACATATGGCTACACCTTC. Its protein is CAWSTQGTYGYTF.

This chain connects TRBV9 to TRBJ1-1; a possible D gene is TRBD1 (6 bases). Germline-derived CDR1 and CDR2 are SGDLS and YYNGEE. The length of the CDR3 is 14 residues. V dropped 4 bases and J dropped 3 bases, with 13 bases sitting between them. The DNA of the CDR3 is TGTGCCAGCAGCCCTAATTACAGGGACACTGAAGCTTTCTTT. It encodes CASSPNYRDTEAFF.